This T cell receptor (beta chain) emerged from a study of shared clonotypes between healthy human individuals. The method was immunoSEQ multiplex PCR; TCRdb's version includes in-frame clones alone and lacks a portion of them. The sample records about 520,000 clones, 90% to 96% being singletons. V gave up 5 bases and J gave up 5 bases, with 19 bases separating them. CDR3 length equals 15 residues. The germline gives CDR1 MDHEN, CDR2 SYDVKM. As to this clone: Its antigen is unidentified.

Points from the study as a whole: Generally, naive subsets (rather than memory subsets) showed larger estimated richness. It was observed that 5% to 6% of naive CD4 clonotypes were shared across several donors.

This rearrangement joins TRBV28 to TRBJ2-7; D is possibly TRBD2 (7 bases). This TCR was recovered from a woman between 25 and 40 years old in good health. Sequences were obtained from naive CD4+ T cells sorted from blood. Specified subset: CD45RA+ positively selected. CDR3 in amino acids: CASSPFLGGAHEQYF. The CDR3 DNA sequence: TGTGCCAGCAGTCCCTTTCTAGGGGGGGCCCACGAGCAGTACTTC.